A single sample is the source of the 4 T cell receptor beta chains below, sequenced in a study of blood T cell repertoires in COVID-19. The table came from immunoSEQ multiplex PCR; TCRdb's copy has only in-frame clones and leaves some out. The repertoire holds roughly 53,000 clones, with approximately 90% as singletons. The sample was peripheral blood. Receptors were obtained from a human donor in a cohort sampled during active COVID-19.

This sequence joins TRBV6-5 and TRBJ2-3; D call uncertain. The CDR3 sequence is 13 residues long. Deletions cut 6 bases from V and 1 base from J, with 8 bases between. Germline-derived CDR1 and CDR2 are MNHEY and SVGAGI. CDR3: CASSPTGTDTQYF. CDR3 coding DNA: TGTGCCAGCAGCCCAACAGGCACAGATACGCAGTATTTT.

Only a few counts were recorded for this clone. The V and J genes are TRBV18 and TRBJ1-5, with D perhaps TRBD1 (5 bases). Germline CDR1 and CDR2: KGHSH and LQKENI. This CDR3 spans 14 amino acids. V lost 2 bases and J 6 bases, leaving 11 bases between the germline ends. The CDR3, as DNA: TGTGCCAGCTCACCAGCAGGGAGGGGTCAGCCCCAGCATTTT. This gives the protein CASSPAGRGQPQHF.

This rearrangement joins TRBV6-5 to TRBJ2-7, with 7 bases matching TRBD1. CDR1 MNHEY and CDR2 SVGAGI come from the germline V gene. The ends lost 8 bases at V and 1 base at J; junction bases unmatched: 5. The CDR3 has 13 residues. The CDR3 reads CASRPGGSYEQYF. Here the CDR3 DNA reads TGTGCCAGCCGACCAGGGGGTTCCTACGAGCAGTACTTC.

This clone occurred once. This chain connects TRBV28 to TRBJ2-7; 12 nucleotides agree with TRBD2. In germline, CDR1 is MDHEN, CDR2 SYDVKM. This CDR3 has 16 residues. The junction had 6 bases not matched to a gene; V was cut back by 3 bases and J by 3 bases. In nucleotides, the CDR3 is TGTGCCAGCAGTTTGCTCGGGACTAGCGGGTTCTACGAGCAGTACTTC. Translated, it gives CASSLLGTSGFYEQYF.